This T cell receptor (beta chain) was identified during a study of T cells in localized non-small cell lung cancer. Sequenced by immunoSEQ multiplex PCR; TCRdb stores in-frame clones only, minus some. Of about 48,000 clones listed, roughly 80% are singletons. Whole-study results and caveats: Tumor showed lower T cell clonality than uninvolved adjacent lung, where it was highest. Turning up in adjacent lung were a median roughly 59 of the top 100 tumor clones.

Concerning this clone: Its specificity is unknown.

The CDR3 totals 15 residues. The V and J ends lost 0 bases and 8 bases respectively, with 11 bases between them. The V gene's germline CDR1 is MNHNY and CDR2 SVGAGI (reference sequence). The chain has TRBV6-6 and TRBJ1-6; D is uncertain. The TCR was taken from a man aged 40 to 69 with stage I squamous cell lung carcinoma. Material: peripheral blood, obtained before any cancer treatment. CDR3 in amino acids: CASSYSSKGDSPLHF. The DNA for the CDR3 is TGTGCCAGCAGTTACTCATCAAAAGGAGATTCACCCCTCCACTTT.